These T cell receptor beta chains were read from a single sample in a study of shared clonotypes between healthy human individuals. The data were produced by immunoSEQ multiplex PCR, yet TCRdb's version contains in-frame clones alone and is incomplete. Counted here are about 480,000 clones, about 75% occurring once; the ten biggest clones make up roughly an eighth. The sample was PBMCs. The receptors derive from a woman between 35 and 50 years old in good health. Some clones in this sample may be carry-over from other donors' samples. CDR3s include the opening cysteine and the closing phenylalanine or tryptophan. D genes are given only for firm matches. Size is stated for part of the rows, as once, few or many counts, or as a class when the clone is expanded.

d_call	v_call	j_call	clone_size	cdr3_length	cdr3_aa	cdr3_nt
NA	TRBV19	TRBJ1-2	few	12	CASSMGARGYTF	TGTGCCAGTAGTATGGGGGCGAGGGGCTACACCTTC
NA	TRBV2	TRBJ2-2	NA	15	CASTENRGSPGELFF	TGTGCCAGCACAGAAAACCGTGGGTCCCCAGGGGAGCTGTTTTTT
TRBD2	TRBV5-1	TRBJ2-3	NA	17	CASSLDGLAGFTDTQYF	TGCGCCAGCAGCTTGGATGGACTAGCGGGTTTCACAGATACGCAGTATTTT
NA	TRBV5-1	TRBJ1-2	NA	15	CASRPGTLAGYGYTF	TGCGCCAGCAGGCCCGGGACCCTGGCTGGCTATGGCTACACCTTC
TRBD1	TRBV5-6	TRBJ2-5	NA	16	CASSGMGQGYQETQYF	TGTGCCAGCAGCGGGATGGGACAGGGGTACCAAGAGACCCAGTACTTC
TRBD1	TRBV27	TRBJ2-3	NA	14	CASRRDRTTDTQYF	TGTGCCAGCCGGCGGGACAGGACCACAGATACGCAGTATTTT
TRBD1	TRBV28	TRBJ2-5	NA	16	CASSSPGQGTQETQYF	TGTGCCAGCAGTTCCCCGGGACAGGGGACACAAGAGACCCAGTACTTC
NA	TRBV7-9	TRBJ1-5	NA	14	CASSIDSGNQPQHF	TGTGCCAGCAGCATTGACAGTGGCAATCAGCCCCAGCATTTT
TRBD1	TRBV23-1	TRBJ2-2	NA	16	CASSQPGQGDTGELFF	TGCGCCAGCAGTCAGCCCGGACAGGGGGACACCGGGGAGCTGTTTTTT
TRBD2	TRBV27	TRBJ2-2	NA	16	CASRRLAGANTGELFF	TGTGCCAGCAGGAGACTAGCGGGAGCGAACACCGGGGAGCTGTTTTTT
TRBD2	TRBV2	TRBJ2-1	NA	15	CASSAWTSGVNEQFF	TGTGCCAGCAGTGCCTGGACTAGCGGAGTAAATGAGCAGTTCTTC
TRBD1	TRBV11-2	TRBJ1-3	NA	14	CASSSDRGRNTIYF	TGTGCCAGCAGCTCGGACAGGGGGAGAAACACCATATATTTT
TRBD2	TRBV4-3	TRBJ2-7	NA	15	CASSQQPSGVHEQYF	TGCGCCAGCAGCCAACAGCCTAGCGGCGTCCACGAGCAGTACTTC
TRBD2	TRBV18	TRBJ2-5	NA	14	CASSPSGNQETQYF	TGTGCCAGCTCACCGAGCGGGAACCAAGAGACCCAGTACTTC
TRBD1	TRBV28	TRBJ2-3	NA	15	CASSFTGQGPSLQYF	TGTGCCAGCAGTTTTACGGGACAGGGGCCCTCTCTACAGTATTTT
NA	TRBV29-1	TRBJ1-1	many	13	CSVKRSTNTEAFF	TGCAGCGTTAAGAGGTCAACGAACACTGAAGCTTTCTTT
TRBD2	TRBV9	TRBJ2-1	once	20	CASSVGGRRGTSGSYNEQFF	TGTGCCAGCAGCGTAGGGGGTCGCAGGGGGACTAGCGGATCCTACAATGAGCAGTTCTTC
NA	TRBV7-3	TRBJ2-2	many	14	CASSLGVDTGELFF	TGTGCCAGCAGCTTGGGGGTCGACACCGGGGAGCTGTTTTTT
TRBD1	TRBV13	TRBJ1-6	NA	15	CASSLGDRGSSPLHF	TGTGCCAGCAGCTTAGGTGACAGGGGAAGTTCACCCCTCCACTTT
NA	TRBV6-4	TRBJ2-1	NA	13	CASSDSANHEQFF	TGTGCCAGCAGTGACTCGGCTAACCACGAGCAGTTCTTC
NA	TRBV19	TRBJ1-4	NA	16	CASSFSAGISAEKLFF	TGTGCCAGTAGTTTCTCAGCGGGGATTTCTGCCGAAAAACTGTTTTTT
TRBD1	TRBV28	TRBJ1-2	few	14	CASKRDRAVVSYTF	TGTGCCAGCAAGAGGGACAGGGCGGTGGTGAGCTACACCTTC
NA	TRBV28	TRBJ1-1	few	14	CAALGTDGNTEAFF	TGTGCCGCTCTGGGGACGGATGGGAACACTGAAGCTTTCTTT
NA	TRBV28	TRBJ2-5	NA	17	CASSLVRGPLFGETQYF	TGTGCCAGCAGTTTAGTCCGAGGGCCCTTGTTCGGAGAGACCCAGTACTTC
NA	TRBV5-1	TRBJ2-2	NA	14	CASTQPSGAGELFF	TGCGCCAGCACCCAACCATCGGGGGCCGGGGAGCTGTTTTTT
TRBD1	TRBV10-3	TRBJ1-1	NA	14	CAISEGQGNTEAFF	TGTGCCATCAGTGAGGGACAGGGGAACACTGAAGCTTTCTTT
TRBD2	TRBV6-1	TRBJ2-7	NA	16	CASSDIRTSGSNEQYF	TGTGCCAGCAGTGATATTCGGACTAGCGGGAGCAACGAGCAGTACTTC
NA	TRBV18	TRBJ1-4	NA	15	CASSPPNRVDEKLFF	TGTGCCAGCTCACCACCGAACAGGGTGGATGAAAAACTGTTTTTT
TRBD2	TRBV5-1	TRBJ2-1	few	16	CASSLDFGPGGNEQFF	TGCGCCAGCAGCTTGGATTTTGGGCCGGGGGGCAATGAGCAGTTCTTC
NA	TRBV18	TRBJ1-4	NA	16	CASSPEQAGSNEKLFF	TGTGCCAGCTCACCGGAACAGGCCGGCAGTAATGAAAAACTGTTTTTT
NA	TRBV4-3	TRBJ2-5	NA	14	CASSQGGVQETQYF	TGCGCCAGCAGCCAAGGGGGTGTCCAAGAGACCCAGTACTTC
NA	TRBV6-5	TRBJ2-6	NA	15	CASSYRGNGANVLTF	TGTGCCAGCAGTTACCGAGGGAATGGGGCCAACGTCCTGACTTTC
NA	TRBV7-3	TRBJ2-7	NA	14	CASSLHGPPYEQYF	TGTGCCAGCAGCTTACACGGGCCCCCCTACGAGCAGTACTTC
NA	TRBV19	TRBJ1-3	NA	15	CASSRNRDSGNTIYF	TGTGCCAGCTCGCGAAACAGGGACTCTGGAAACACCATATATTTT
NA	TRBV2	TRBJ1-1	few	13	CASRTQGNTEAFF	TGTGCCAGCAGAACACAGGGGAACACTGAAGCTTTCTTT
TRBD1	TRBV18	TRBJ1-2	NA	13	CASSPGTGSGYTF	TGTGCCAGCTCACCTGGGACAGGGAGTGGCTACACCTTC
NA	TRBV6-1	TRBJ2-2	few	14	CASSWGADTGELFF	TGTGCCAGCAGTTGGGGCGCCGACACCGGGGAGCTGTTTTTT
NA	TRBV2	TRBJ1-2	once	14	CASSYSPTNDGYTF	TGTGCCAGCAGCTACAGCCCCACGAATGATGGCTACACCTTC
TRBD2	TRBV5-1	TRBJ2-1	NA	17	CASSYRSGSVSYNEQFF	TGCGCCAGCAGTTATCGTAGCGGGAGTGTCTCCTACAATGAGCAGTTCTTC
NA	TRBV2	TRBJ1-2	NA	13	CASSEGRDYGYTF	TGTGCCAGCAGTGAGGGCAGGGACTATGGCTACACCTTC
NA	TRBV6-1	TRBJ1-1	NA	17	CASSEPRAQPRDTEAFF	TGTGCCAGCAGTGAACCACGGGCCCAGCCTAGGGACACTGAAGCTTTCTTT
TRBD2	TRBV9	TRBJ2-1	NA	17	CASSGGLAGGKGNEQFF	TGTGCCAGCAGCGGGGGACTAGCGGGAGGGAAGGGCAATGAGCAGTTCTTC
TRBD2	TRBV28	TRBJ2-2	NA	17	CASSSAGGPGNTGELFF	TGTGCCAGCAGTTCAGCGGGAGGGCCGGGGAACACCGGGGAGCTGTTTTTT
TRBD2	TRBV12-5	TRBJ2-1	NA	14	CASGSSGGYNEQFF	TGTGCTAGTGGGTCCAGCGGGGGCTACAATGAGCAGTTCTTC
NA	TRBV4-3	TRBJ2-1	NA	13	CASSQGSYNEQFF	TGCGCCAGCAGCCAAGGATCCTACAATGAGCAGTTCTTC
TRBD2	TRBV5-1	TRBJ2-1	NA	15	CASSDLAGPGYEQFF	TGCGCCAGCAGCGACCTAGCGGGGCCTGGATATGAGCAGTTCTTC
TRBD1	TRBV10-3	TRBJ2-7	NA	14	CAISESGQGSPQYF	TGTGCCATCAGTGAGTCCGGACAGGGTTCGCCGCAGTACTTC
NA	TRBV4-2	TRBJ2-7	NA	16	CASSHPLRGNSYEQYF	TGTGCCAGCAGCCACCCACTAAGGGGGAACTCCTACGAGCAGTACTTC
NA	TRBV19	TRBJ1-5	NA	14	CASSIVWPNQPQHF	TGTGCCAGTAGTATAGTCTGGCCCAATCAGCCCCAGCATTTT
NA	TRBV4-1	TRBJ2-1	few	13	CASSQVAPEHQFF	TGCGCCAGCAGCCAAGTGGCCCCTGAGCACCAGTTCTTC
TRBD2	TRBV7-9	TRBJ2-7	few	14	CASSLGSGRYEQYF	TGTGCCAGCAGCTTAGGTAGCGGGAGGTACGAGCAGTACTTC
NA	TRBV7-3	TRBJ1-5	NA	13	CASSQGGNQPQHF	TGTGCCAGCAGCCAAGGCGGCAATCAGCCCCAGCATTTT
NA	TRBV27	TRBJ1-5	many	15	CASSSGSGGNQPQHF	TGTGCCAGCAGTTCCGGATCAGGGGGCAATCAGCCCCAGCATTTT
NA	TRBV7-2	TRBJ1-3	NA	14	CASSLPGGGNTIYF	TGTGCCAGCAGCCTCCCCGGGGGTGGAAACACCATATATTTT
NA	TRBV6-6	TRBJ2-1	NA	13	CASSYSKDFEQFF	TGTGCCAGCAGTTACTCGAAGGACTTTGAGCAGTTCTTC
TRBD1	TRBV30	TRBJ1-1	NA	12	CAWQRGHPEAFF	TGTGCCTGGCAAAGGGGGCATCCTGAAGCTTTCTTT
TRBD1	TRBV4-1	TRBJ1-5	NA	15	CASSLGQGTNQPQHF	TGCGCCAGCAGCCTAGGACAGGGGACCAATCAGCCCCAGCATTTT
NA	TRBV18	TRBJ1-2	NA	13	CASSPRGGYGYTF	TGTGCCAGCTCACCACGGGGGGGTTATGGCTACACCTTC
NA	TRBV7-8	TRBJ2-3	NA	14	CASSLGENADTQYF	TGTGCCAGCAGCTTAGGGGAGAATGCAGATACGCAGTATTTT